This T cell receptor beta chain was captured in a study of T cells after yellow fever vaccination. Whole-study results and caveats: On re-exposure, the response was weaker but peaked faster, at day 5 versus 15.

The length of the CDR3 is 13 residues. Trimming stripped 5 bases from V and 3 bases from J, with 9 bases between. TCRdb reprocessed the 5' RACE reads with MiXCR, giving one entry per CDR3 protein. The sample contains a few hundred thousand distinct CDR3 sequences, about an eighth of which appear only once. In its sample, this clonotype was seen many times. What it binds is not known. This receptor was taken from a man younger than 30 who received the YFV17D yellow fever vaccine. V gene TRBV12-3 or TRBV12-4 combines with J gene TRBJ2-3; D is unclear. The specimen was CD4+ T cells sorted from PBMCs, collected 15 days after the yellow fever booster vaccination. CDR3 amino acids: CASSPTFTDTQYF. DNA for the CDR3: TGTGCCAGCAGTCCTACCTTTACAGATACGCAGTATTTT.